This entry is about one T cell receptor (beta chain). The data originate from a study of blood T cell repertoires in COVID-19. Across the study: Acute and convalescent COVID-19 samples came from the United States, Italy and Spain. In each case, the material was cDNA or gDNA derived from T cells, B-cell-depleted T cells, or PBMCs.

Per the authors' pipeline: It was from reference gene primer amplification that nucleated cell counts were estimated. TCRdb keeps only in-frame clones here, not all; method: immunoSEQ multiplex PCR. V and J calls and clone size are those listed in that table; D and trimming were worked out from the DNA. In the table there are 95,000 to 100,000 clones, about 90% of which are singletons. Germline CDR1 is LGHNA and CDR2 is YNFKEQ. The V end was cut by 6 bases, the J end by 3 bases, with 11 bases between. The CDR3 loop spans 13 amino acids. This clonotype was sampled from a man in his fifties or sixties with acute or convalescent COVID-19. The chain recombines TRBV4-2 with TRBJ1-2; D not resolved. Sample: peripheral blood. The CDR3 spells CASSPRVDYGYTF. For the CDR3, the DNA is TGTGCCAGCAGTCCCCGAGTGGACTATGGCTACACCTTC.